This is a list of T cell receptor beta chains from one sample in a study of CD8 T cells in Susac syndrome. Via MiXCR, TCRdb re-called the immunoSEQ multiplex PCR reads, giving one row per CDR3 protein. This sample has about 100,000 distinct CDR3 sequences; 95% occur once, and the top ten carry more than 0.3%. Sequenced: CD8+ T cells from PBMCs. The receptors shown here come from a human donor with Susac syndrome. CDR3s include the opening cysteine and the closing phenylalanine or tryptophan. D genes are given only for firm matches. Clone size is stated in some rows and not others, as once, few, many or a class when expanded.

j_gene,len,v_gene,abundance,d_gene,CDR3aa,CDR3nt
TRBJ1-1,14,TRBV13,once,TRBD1,CASSLQGAGAEAFF,TGTGCCAGCAGCCTACAGGGGGCAGGGGCTGAAGCTTTCTTT
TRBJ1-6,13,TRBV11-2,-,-,CASSRPLGSPLHF,TGTGCCAGCAGCCGGCCTTTAGGGTCACCCCTCCACTTT
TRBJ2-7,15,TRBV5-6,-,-,CASSLGRLNSYEQYF,TGTGCCAGCAGCTTGGGTCGGTTAAACTCCTACGAGCAGTACTTC
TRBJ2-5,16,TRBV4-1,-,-,CASSQDPGLTQETQYF,TGCGCCAGCAGCCAGGACCCGGGACTCACGCAAGAGACCCAGTACTTC
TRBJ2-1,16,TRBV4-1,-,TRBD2,CASSQLGGRDYNEQFF,TGCGCCAGCAGCCAACTTGGCGGGAGGGACTACAATGAGCAGTTCTTC
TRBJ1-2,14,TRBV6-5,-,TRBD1,CASSYGQGASGYTF,TGTGCCAGCAGTTACGGGCAGGGGGCGAGCGGCTACACCTTC
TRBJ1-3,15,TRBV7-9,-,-,CASSPLMSSGNTIYF,TGTGCCAGCAGCCCCCTGATGAGCTCTGGAAACACCATATATTTT
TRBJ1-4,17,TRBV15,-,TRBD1,CATSREAGTGGDEKLFF,TGTGCCACCAGCAGAGAGGCCGGGACAGGGGGAGATGAAAAACTGTTTTTT
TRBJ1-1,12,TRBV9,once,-,CASSPQGGEAFF,TGTGCCAGCAGCCCTCAGGGAGGTGAAGCTTTCTTT
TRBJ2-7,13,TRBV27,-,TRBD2,CASSLAGTVGQYF,TGTGCCAGCAGCCTAGCGGGAACGGTAGGGCAGTACTTC
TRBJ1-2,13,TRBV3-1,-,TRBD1,CASSRGQGIGYTF,TGTGCCAGCAGCCGAGGACAGGGGATTGGCTACACCTTC
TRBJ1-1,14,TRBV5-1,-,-,CASSPPGLPAEAFF,TGCGCCAGCAGCCCCCCGGGACTCCCGGCTGAAGCTTTCTTT
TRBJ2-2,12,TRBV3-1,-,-,CASSQDLGELFF,TGTGCCAGCAGCCAAGATCTTGGAGAGCTGTTTTTT
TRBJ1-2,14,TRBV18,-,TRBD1,CASSPDRGFYGYTF,TGTGCCAGCTCCCCGGACAGGGGTTTTTATGGCTACACCTTC
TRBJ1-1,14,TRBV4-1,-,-,CASSQQPVNTEAFF,TGCGCCAGCAGCCAACAGCCAGTGAACACTGAAGCTTTCTTT
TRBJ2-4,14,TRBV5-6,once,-,CASSLKEAKNIQYF,TGTGCCAGCAGCTTAAAGGAAGCCAAAAACATTCAGTACTTC
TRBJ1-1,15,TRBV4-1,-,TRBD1,CASLPPGQGNTEAFF,TGCGCCAGCCTTCCCCCGGGACAGGGGAACACTGAAGCTTTCTTT
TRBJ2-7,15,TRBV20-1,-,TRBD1,CSVLRQGWIGFEQYF,TGCAGTGTTCTGAGACAGGGTTGGATAGGCTTCGAGCAGTACTTC
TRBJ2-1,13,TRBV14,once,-,CASSQAFRQGKFF,TGTGCCAGCAGCCAAGCCTTTAGGCAGGGAAAGTTCTTC
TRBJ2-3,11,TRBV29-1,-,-,CSVVHLDTQYF,TGCAGCGTTGTACACCTTGATACGCAGTATTTT
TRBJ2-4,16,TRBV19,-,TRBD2,CASSIDLGLAENIQYF,TGTGCCAGTAGTATAGATCTAGGCCTAGCGGAAAACATTCAGTACTTC
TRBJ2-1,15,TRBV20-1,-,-,CSAKPATSSYNEQFF,TGCAGTGCTAAGCCCGCCACCAGCTCCTACAATGAGCAGTTCTTC
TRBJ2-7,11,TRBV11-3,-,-,CASDPDGEQYF,TGTGCCAGCGATCCCGATGGCGAGCAGTACTTC
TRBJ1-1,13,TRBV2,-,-,CASSEGGHTEAFF,TGTGCCAGCAGTGAAGGGGGCCACACTGAAGCTTTCTTT
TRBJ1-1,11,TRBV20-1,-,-,CSAYENTEAFF,TGCAGTGCCTATGAGAACACTGAAGCTTTCTTT
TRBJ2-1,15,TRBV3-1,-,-,CASSRGLNPYNEQFF,TGTGCCAGCAGCCGCGGGCTTAATCCCTACAATGAGCAGTTCTTC
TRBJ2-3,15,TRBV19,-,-,CASSIDPGNTDTQYF,TGTGCCAGTAGTATCGACCCGGGCAACACAGATACGCAGTATTTT
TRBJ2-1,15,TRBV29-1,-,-,CSVELPGPRMNEQFF,TGCAGCGTAGAGCTACCGGGTCCGCGGATGAATGAGCAGTTCTTC
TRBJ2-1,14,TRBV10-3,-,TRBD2,CATGAGRAENEQFF,TGTGCCACCGGTGCCGGGAGGGCCGAGAATGAGCAGTTCTTC
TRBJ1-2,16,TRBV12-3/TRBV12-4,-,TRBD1,CASSRGGQGNDYGYTF,TGTGCCAGCAGTAGAGGGGGACAGGGAAACGACTATGGCTACACCTTC
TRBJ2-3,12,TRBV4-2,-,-,CASSQEGGGQYF,TGTGCCAGCAGCCAAGAGGGGGGTGGGCAGTATTTT
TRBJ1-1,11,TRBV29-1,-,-,CSVAAGTEAFF,TGCAGCGTTGCTGCTGGAACTGAAGCTTTCTTT
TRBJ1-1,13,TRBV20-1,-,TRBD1,CSALGGQLLGAFF,TGCAGTGCTCTAGGGGGCCAGCTCCTTGGAGCTTTCTTT
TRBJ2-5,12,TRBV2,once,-,CASRGFAETQYF,TGTGCCAGCCGAGGGTTTGCAGAGACCCAGTACTTC
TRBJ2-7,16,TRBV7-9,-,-,CASSLWVAVTPYEQYF,TGTGCCAGCAGCTTATGGGTGGCGGTGACTCCCTACGAGCAGTACTTC
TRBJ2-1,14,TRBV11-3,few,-,CASSLPGTYNEQFF,TGTGCCAGCAGCTTGCCCGGGACCTACAATGAGCAGTTCTTC
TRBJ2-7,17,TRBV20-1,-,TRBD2,CSARGSTSGRSSYEQYF,TGCAGTGCTAGAGGCTCAACTAGCGGGAGGAGCTCCTACGAGCAGTACTTC
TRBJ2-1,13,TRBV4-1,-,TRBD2,CASSQDRGVEQFF,TGCGCCAGCAGCCAAGATCGGGGGGTTGAGCAGTTCTTC
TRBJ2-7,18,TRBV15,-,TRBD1,CATSRGNLQGQGIYEQYF,TGTGCCACCAGCAGAGGGAATCTTCAGGGACAGGGGATTTACGAGCAGTACTTC
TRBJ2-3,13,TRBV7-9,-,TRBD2,CASSLGLEDTQYF,TGTGCCAGCAGCTTGGGACTAGAAGATACGCAGTATTTT
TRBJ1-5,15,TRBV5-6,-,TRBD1,CASSIRTGGYQPQHF,TGTGCCAGCAGCATTCGGACAGGGGGCTATCAGCCCCAGCATTTT
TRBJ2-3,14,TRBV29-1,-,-,CSVGLGGVTDTQYF,TGCAGCGTTGGCTTAGGAGGGGTCACAGATACGCAGTATTTT
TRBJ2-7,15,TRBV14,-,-,CASSQDPPSSYEQYF,TGTGCCAGCAGCCAAGATCCCCCTAGCTCCTACGAGCAGTACTTC
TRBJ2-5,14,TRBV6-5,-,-,CASRRTTGMETQYF,TGTGCCAGCAGAAGAACTACAGGAATGGAGACCCAGTACTTC
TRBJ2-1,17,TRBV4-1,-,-,CASSRLPGDGHYNEQFF,TGCGCCAGCAGCCGACTTCCCGGGGACGGCCACTACAATGAGCAGTTCTTC
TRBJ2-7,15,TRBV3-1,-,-,CASSQARGLSYEQYF,TGTGCCAGCAGCCAAGCGAGGGGTTTGTCCTACGAGCAGTACTTC
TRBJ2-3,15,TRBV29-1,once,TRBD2,CSVAMASGGSDTQYF,TGCAGCGTCGCTATGGCTAGCGGGGGGTCGGATACGCAGTATTTT
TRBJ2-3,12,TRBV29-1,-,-,CSVGHSTDTQYF,TGCAGCGTTGGGCATAGCACAGATACGCAGTATTTT
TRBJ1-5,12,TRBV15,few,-,CATRAGNQPQHF,TGTGCCACCCGTGCGGGCAATCAGCCCCAGCATTTT
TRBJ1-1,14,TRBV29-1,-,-,CSVGPRGWNTEAFF,TGCAGCGTTGGGCCCAGGGGATGGAACACTGAAGCTTTCTTT
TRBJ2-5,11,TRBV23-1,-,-,CAGLKGETQYF,TGCGCCGGCCTTAAGGGAGAGACCCAGTACTTC
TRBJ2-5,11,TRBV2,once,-,CASTPPGTQYF,TGTGCCAGCACCCCCCCAGGGACCCAGTACTTC
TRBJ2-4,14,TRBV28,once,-,CASGQGTANHIQYF,TGTGCCAGCGGCCAAGGGACGGCTAATCACATTCAGTACTTC
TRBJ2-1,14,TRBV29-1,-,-,CSVARISSYNEQFF,TGCAGCGTTGCTCGGATAAGCTCCTACAATGAGCAGTTCTTC
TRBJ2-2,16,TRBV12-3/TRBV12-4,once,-,CASSPPARTFTGELFF,TGTGCCAGCAGCCCCCCGGCAAGAACATTCACCGGGGAGCTGTTTTTT
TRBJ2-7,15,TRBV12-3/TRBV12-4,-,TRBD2,CASSSSREGLDEQYF,TGTGCCAGCAGTTCAAGCAGGGAGGGTCTTGACGAGCAGTACTTC
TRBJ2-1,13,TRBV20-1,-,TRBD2,CSARAGDVGEQFF,TGCAGTGCTAGGGCGGGGGATGTCGGTGAGCAGTTCTTC
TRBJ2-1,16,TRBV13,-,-,CASSSPGITSYNEQFF,TGTGCCAGCAGCTCCCCGGGTATTACATCCTACAATGAGCAGTTCTTC